The present TCR beta chain was sequenced within a study of response to subunit inactivated influenza vaccine. Whole-study findings and limits: Only a handful of new T cells, the authors suggested, are recruited with each seasonal influenza vaccination.

TCRdb re-derived calls from the RT-PCR reads in MiXCR, one entry per CDR3 protein. Of 700,000 to 800,000 distinct CDR3 sequences listed, about 18% are singletons. Germline V CDR1 and CDR2: SEHNR, FQNEAQ (reference sequence). The length of the CDR3 is 14 residues. Trimming left V 6 bases short and J 4 bases short, with 14 bases between. Note on this clonotype: Its antigen remains unidentified.

The rearrangement uses TRBV7-9 and TRBJ2-3; D gene unclear. Sequenced here: PBMCs from blood, sampled about 5 days after vaccination. This TCR derives from a man in his fifties or sixties who received an inactivated influenza vaccine. The CDR3 DNA reads TGTGCCAGCAGGCATGAGGTGGAAGCAGATACGCAGTATTTT. Amino acids: CASRHEVEADTQYF.